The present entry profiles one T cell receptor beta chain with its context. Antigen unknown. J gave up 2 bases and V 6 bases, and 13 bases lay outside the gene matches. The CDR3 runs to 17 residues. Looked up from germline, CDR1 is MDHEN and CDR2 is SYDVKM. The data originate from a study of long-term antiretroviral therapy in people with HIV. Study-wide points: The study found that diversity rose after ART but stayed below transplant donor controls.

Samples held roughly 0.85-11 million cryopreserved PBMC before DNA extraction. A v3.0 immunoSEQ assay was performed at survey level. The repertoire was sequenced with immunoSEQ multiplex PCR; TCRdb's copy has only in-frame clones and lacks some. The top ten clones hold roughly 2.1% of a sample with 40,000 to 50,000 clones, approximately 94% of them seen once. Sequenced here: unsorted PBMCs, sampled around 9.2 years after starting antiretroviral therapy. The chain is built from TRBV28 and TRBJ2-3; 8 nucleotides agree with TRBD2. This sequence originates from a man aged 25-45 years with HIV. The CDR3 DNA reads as TGTGCCAGCAGGCTGGATATAGGCGGGGGGTTCACAGATACGCAGTATTTT. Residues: CASRLDIGGGFTDTQYF.